This T cell receptor (beta chain) was recovered during a study of beta chain features in type 1 diabetes. About this clone itself: Antigen specificity is unknown.

Whole-study findings and limits: Fewer junction insertions and more nucleotide deletions appeared in type 1 diabetes patients. A moderate, significant TCRB CDR3 shortening appeared in type 1 diabetes across four CD4+ subsets.

The CDR3 is 14 residues long. In germline, CDR1 is SNHLY, CDR2 FYNNEI. Trimming stripped 3 bases from V and 0 bases from J, with 6 bases between. Investigators reverse transcribed all isolated RNA, so they sequenced expressed TCRB transcripts. Assay used: immunoSEQ multiplex PCR; TCRdb lists only in-frame clones, some missing. The sample gives 230,000 or so clones, roughly 17% of which show up once; 0.065% to 0.1% is in the top ten. The sample was naive CD4+ T cells from blood. V usage is TRBV2 and J usage is TRBJ2-4; D gene ambiguous. This TCR was sampled from a man aged 25 to 40 with type 1 diabetes. This CDR3 reads CASSETGAKNIQYF. Written as DNA, the CDR3 is TGTGCCAGCAGTGAGACCGGAGCCAAAAACATTCAGTACTTC.